These T cell receptor beta chains were read from a single sample in a study of a mutant IDH1 vaccine in newly diagnosed glioma. These receptors' targets are unknown. Method: immunoSEQ multiplex PCR; TCRdb's copy keeps in-frame clones and lacks some. This repertoire shows around 32,000 clones, roughly 77% found once; its top ten account for under 4%. The input for sequencing was PBMCs, taken from a glioma patient whose treatment included an IDH1 peptide vaccine. These receptors were collected from a middle-aged man with glioma. Some clones in this sample may be carry-over from other donors' samples. Each CDR3 is given without its conserved first and last residue. Each record gives: J gene, V gene, CDR3 protein.

J: TRBJ2-7; V: TRBV27; CDR3: ASSLRTFPRDEQY
J: TRBJ2-3; V: TRBV7-9; CDR3: ASSPRGPDTQY
J: TRBJ2-3; V: TRBV2; CDR3: ASSDKGRTSTDTQY
J: TRBJ2-7; V: TRBV19; CDR3: ASSKLRDGSYEQY
J: TRBJ1-1; V: TRBV6-6; CDR3: ASSYSLGGTEAF
J: TRBJ1-2; V: TRBV9; CDR3: ASSVAGAWGYT
J: TRBJ1-1; V: TRBV6-6; CDR3: ASSSLDRAGTEAF
J: TRBJ1-2; V: TRBV9; CDR3: ASSSGASLKGYGYT
J: TRBJ2-1; V: TRBV7-2; CDR3: ASSLGGASYNEQF
J: TRBJ1-4; V: TRBV5-1; CDR3: ASSLGTLKEKLF
J: TRBJ2-3; V: TRBV10-3; CDR3: AISSDPVRTDTQY
J: TRBJ1-2; V: TRBV6-1; CDR3: ASSEARTSIRGYT
J: TRBJ1-1; V: TRBV7-3; CDR3: ASSLNGGWNTEAF
J: TRBJ1-5; V: TRBV30; CDR3: AWSALTDNQPQH
J: TRBJ2-3; V: TRBV9; CDR3: ASSAYGLGDTQY
J: TRBJ2-2; V: TRBV9; CDR3: ASSLEGLAGELF
J: TRBJ2-5; V: TRBV29-1; CDR3: STGTSRETQY
J: TRBJ1-4; V: TRBV15; CDR3: ATSTATNEKLF
J: TRBJ2-5; V: TRBV5-1; CDR3: ASSLRDSPETQY
J: TRBJ1-2; V: TRBV29-1; CDR3: SVRQGADYGYT
J: TRBJ2-5; V: TRBV19; CDR3: ASSMVRREETQY
J: TRBJ1-3; V: TRBV7-6; CDR3: ATNAGRPPRGAGNTIY
J: TRBJ2-5; V: TRBV13; CDR3: ASSLGRGIGTQY
J: TRBJ2-7; V: TRBV28; CDR3: ASSLQSLGPDYEQY
J: TRBJ1-2; V: TRBV15; CDR3: ATSRVTGVNYGYT
J: TRBJ2-7; V: TRBV10-3; CDR3: ATTGTGPLEQY